Listed here are 14 T cell receptor beta chains from one sample, sequenced in a study of T-cell reconstitution after alpha-beta-depleted transplantation in children. For TCRbeta, the library was prepared with unique molecular identifiers. Via MiXCR, TCRdb re-called the PCR reads, giving one row per CDR3 protein. The sample consists of 420,000 or so distinct CDR3 sequences, under 13% of them appearing once. Sequenced material: PBMCs from the stem cell graft donor, taken from the stem cell graft. These receptors were taken from a human donor who donated a stem cell graft to a child with acute myeloid leukemia.

This clonotype occurred a few times. The chain carries TRBV4-2 and TRBJ1-2; D possibly corresponds to TRBD1 (6 bases). V was shortened by 4 bases and J by 7 bases, with 10 bases between the two germline ends. The germline gives CDR1 LGHNA, CDR2 YNFKEQ. The CDR3 covers 12 residues. In nucleotides, the CDR3 is TGTGCCAGCAGCCTTTCAGGGGTTGGCTACACCTTC. It yields the protein CASSLSGVGYTF.

This clonotype was seen a handful of times. This rearrangement joins TRBV11-1 to TRBJ2-3; 12 positions match TRBD2. This CDR3 contains 18 residues. Trimming cost V 7 bases and J 0 bases; bases outside gene matches: 11. The germline V gene has CDR1 SGHAT and CDR2 FQDESV (reference sequence). CDR3 nucleotide sequence: TGTGCCAGCACCCGATGGCGGACTAGCGGGACTAGCACAGATACGCAGTATTTT. The encoded protein is CASTRWRTSGTSTDTQYF.

This clonotype was counted a few times. The chain uses TRBV7-8 and TRBJ1-4; D is unclear. The CDR3 runs 12 residues. Trimming shortened V by 5 bases and J by 7 bases, and 8 bases separated the two germline ends. Germline loops: CDR1 SGHVS, CDR2 FQNEAQ. The CDR3 coding sequence is TGTGCCAGCAGCGCCCGAACTGAAAAACTGTTTTTT. Its translation: CASSARTEKLFF.

As to this clonotype: A clone one base away is much larger, so this may be a read error. J is TRBJ1-1 and V is TRBV25-1; D not resolved. V lost 6 bases and J lost 1, with 3 bases in between. CDR1 and CDR2 (germline): MGHDK, SYGVNS. The CDR3 contains 11 residues. DNA of the CDR3: TGTGCCAGCAGGGAGAACACTGAAGCTTTCTTT. It codes for CASRENTEAFF.

The V gene is TRBV3-1, the J gene TRBJ2-2, with 9 bases identical to TRBD2. Germline lookup yields CDR1 LGHDT and CDR2 YNNKEL (reference sequence). This CDR3 contains 17 residues. V gave up 4 bases and J gave up 7 bases; unmatched junction bases: 13. CDR3 DNA: TGTGCCAGCAGCCCCAGATCCATAGCGGGAGAGCTCGGGGAGCTGTTTTTT. It is translated as CASSPRSIAGELGELFF.

This chain links TRBV7-2 with TRBJ2-5, with a tentative D call TRBD2 (7 bases). Germline V lookup: CDR1 SGHTA, CDR2 FQGNSA. This CDR3 is 15 amino acids long. Trimming took off 4 bases at V and 4 bases at J, with 16 bases between the two ends. The CDR3 DNA follows: TGTGCCAGCAGCTCATCAGAGGGGGGGGCAGAGACCCAGTACTTC. This sequence encodes CASSSSEGGAETQYF.

This clonotype was detected many times. The genes are TRBV2 and TRBJ2-7; no clear D gene. This CDR3 comprises 14 residues. Germline CDR1 is SNHLY and CDR2 is FYNNEI. The ends were cut back, 4 bases at V and 0 bases at J, with 10 bases in the middle. The CDR3 is CASSVALSSYEQYF. The DNA of the CDR3 is TGTGCCAGCAGTGTCGCCCTCAGCTCCTACGAGCAGTACTTC.

There are a few counts of this clonotype. The V and J genes are TRBV10-3 and TRBJ2-5; 13 nucleotides line up with TRBD2. The CDR3 is 16 residues long. Losses at the gene ends were 5 bases for V and 1 base for J; bases not matched to a gene: 4. The germline CDR1 and CDR2 sequences are ENHRY and SYGVKD. CDR3 sequence reads: CAISRTSGRGQETQYF. CDR3 coding DNA: TGTGCCATCAGTCGTACTAGCGGGAGGGGCCAAGAGACCCAGTACTTC.

The chain combines TRBV9 with TRBJ2-1, with 9 bases identical to TRBD1. The CDR3 totals 19 residues. Germline values: CDR1 SGDLS, CDR2 YYNGEE. The J segment lost 8 bases and the V segment lost 3 bases, leaving 21 bases of the junction unmatched. DNA for the CDR3: TGTGCCAGCAGCGAGAGGGACCCCTTGGGACAGGGTTTTACATATGAGCAGTTCTTC. Translated: CASSERDPLGQGFTYEQFF.

In this sample, this clonotype turned up many times. The CDR3 DNA sequence: TGCGCCAGCAGCTTGGAAGTTACAAACATTGAGCAGTTCTTC. This translates into CASSLEVTNIEQFF. The chain couples TRBV5-1 to TRBJ2-1; D not resolved. CDR3 length equals 14 residues. Between the trimmed V and J ends, which lost 0 bases and 9 bases, there was a span of 13 bases. Germline V CDR1 and CDR2: SGHRS, YFSETQ.

This clonotype came up many times. The V call is TRBV7-2, the J call TRBJ2-1; no firm D call. Trimming pared 1 base from V and 9 bases from J, leaving 10 bases between. The CDR3 runs 13 residues. CDR1 is SGHTA, CDR2 FQGNSA, per germline. The CDR3 DNA sequence: TGTGCCAGCAGCTTAGACGGCTGGGGTGAGCAGTTCTTC. This gives the protein CASSLDGWGEQFF.

This clonotype was observed at least ten times. The rearrangement links TRBV11-2 to TRBJ2-6; no clear D gene. The CDR3 covers 15 residues. Germline CDR1 reads SGHAT; CDR2 reads FQNNGV. V was clipped by 1 base and J by 0 bases, with 4 bases between them. CDR3 region: CASSLVSSGANVLTF. Written as DNA, the CDR3 is TGTGCCAGCAGCTTAGTGTCCTCTGGGGCCAACGTCCTGACTTTC.

This clonotype appeared many times. V and J are TRBV10-3 and TRBJ2-1, with 12 bases fitting TRBD2. CDR3 length: 14 amino acids. Germline V gene sequence: CDR1 ENHRY, CDR2 SYGVKD. Trimming cost V 11 bases and J 9 bases; bases outside gene matches: 11. The CDR3 DNA follows: TGTGCCTTAAGGACTAGCGGGGCCCGGGGTGAGCAGTTCTTC. Translation: CALRTSGARGEQFF.

The J gene is TRBJ2-1, the V gene TRBV29-1; TRBD2 agrees at 7 bases. The CDR3 loop spans 18 amino acids. Germline V gene data show CDR1 as SQVTM and CDR2 as ANQGSEA. With V trimmed by 6 bases and J by 0 bases, 17 bases remained unmatched. In nucleotides, the CDR3 is TGCAGCGTCGAGGGAGGGTTCCATCCGGTCAGCTCCTACAATGAGCAGTTCTTC. Amino acids: CSVEGGFHPVSSYNEQFF.